Following are 22 T cell receptor beta chains from one sample sequenced in a study of T cell clusters in autoimmune cytopenias. Each sample's input was roughly 230 ng genomic DNA, 38,000 or so genome equivalents. One tube held mixed TRB-A and TRB-B primer pools for touch-down PCR. From its re-call of the multiplex PCR reads, TCRdb lists each CDR3 protein once, without DNA. The ten most abundant clones cover about 7% of a sample with approximately 5,100 distinct CDR3 sequences. The sample was also linked to a second study, of T cell repertoires in aging, cancer and after chemotherapy.

Material: peripheral blood. All receptors derive from a human donor in good health.

The CDR3 is CASSFSGTQEETQYF. The rearrangement links TRBV12-3 or TRBV12-4 to TRBJ2-5; the TCRdb call, TRBD1, lacks DNA for checking. The CDR3 contains 15 residues.

Considering frequency, this clonotype is medium-sized. This sequence joins TRBV10-3 and TRBJ1-1. Germline-derived CDR1 and CDR2 are ENHRY and SYGVKD. This CDR3 has 11 amino acids. Here the CDR3 reads CAISDGGVTFF.

This chain uses TRBV20-1 with TRBJ2-5. There are 12 residues in the CDR3. Looked up from germline, CDR1 is DFQATT and CDR2 is SNEGSKA (reference sequence). CDR3 sequence reads: CSAREIGETQYF.

Frequency places this clonotype as medium-sized. The chain uses TRBV6-1 and TRBJ1-5; the D gene TCRdb calls, TRBD1, cannot be checked with no DNA. This CDR3 region has 15 residues. Per germline, CDR1 MNHNS and CDR2 SASEGT. Here the CDR3 reads CASNTPGQFNQPQHF.

This chain links TRBV7-9 with TRBJ1-1; TCRdb returns TRBD1, unconfirmable since there is no DNA. The CDR3 totals 17 residues. The germline CDR1 and CDR2 sequences are SEHNR and FQNEAQ (reference sequence). The CDR3 sequence is CASSLEGGLGMNTEAFF.

This clonotype counts as medium-sized by frequency. The chain couples TRBV27 to TRBJ1-2; without DNA, the TCRdb call of TRBD1 cannot be checked. Germline CDR1 reads MNHEY; CDR2 reads SMNVEV (reference sequence). The CDR3 has 14 residues. CDR3 protein: CASSFGGANYGYTF.

According to its frequency, this clonotype is medium-sized (0.01 to 0.1%). J is TRBJ1-5 and V is TRBV12-3 or TRBV12-4. The CDR3 runs to 12 residues. CDR3 region: CASSPPFSPQHF.

The rearrangement links TRBV20-1 to TRBJ1-6. The CDR3 has 15 residues. Germline V gene data show CDR1 as DFQATT and CDR2 as SNEGSKA (reference sequence). The CDR3: CSAGPPGRFNSPLHF.

This clonotype ranks as medium-sized in terms of frequency. J is TRBJ2-3 and V is TRBV5-4; without DNA, the TCRdb call of TRBD2 cannot be checked. Looked up from germline, CDR1 is SGHNT and CDR2 is YYREEE (reference sequence). The CDR3 totals 15 residues. The CDR3 sequence: CASSLAGGRGDTQYF.

In terms of frequency, this clonotype is medium-sized (0.01 to 0.1%). The genes are TRBV19 and TRBJ1-6. This CDR3 contains 13 residues. Germline CDR1 is LNHDA and CDR2 is SQIVND (reference sequence). This CDR3 is CASMRDLNSPLHF.

This chain uses TRBV5-1 with TRBJ2-3; the D gene TCRdb calls, TRBD2, cannot be checked with no DNA. Per germline, CDR1 SGHRS and CDR2 YFSETQ. There are 16 residues in the CDR3. The CDR3 sequence is CASSLVLAGVLDTQYF.

Considering frequency, this clonotype is large. The V gene is TRBV6-4, the J gene TRBJ2-6; without DNA, the TCRdb call of TRBD1 cannot be checked. Germline CDR1 is MRHNA and CDR2 is SNTAGT. The CDR3 extends over 16 amino acids. Here the CDR3 reads CASSETGGSGANVLTF.

This sequence joins TRBV5-1 and TRBJ2-7; with no DNA, the TCRdb D assignment of TRBD1 cannot be verified. CDR1 and CDR2 (germline): SGHRS, YFSETQ. The CDR3 length is 15 residues. This CDR3 reads CASSAGRGLSYEQYF.

This sequence joins TRBV28 and TRBJ1-5. The V gene's germline CDR1 is MDHEN and CDR2 SYDVKM. This CDR3 is built from 13 residues. The CDR3 protein is CASRSDWDKPQHF.

The rearrangement uses TRBV7-9 and TRBJ2-3; TCRdb returns TRBD2, unconfirmable since there is no DNA. The CDR3 is 15 residues long. Germline CDR1 reads SEHNR; CDR2 reads FQNEAQ (reference sequence). The CDR3 here is CASSRGLDSTDTQYF.

The chain combines TRBV18 with TRBJ1-2. The CDR3 consists of 15 residues. The germline V gene has CDR1 KGHSH and CDR2 LQKENI. The CDR3 sequence: CASGGNIQANYGYTF.

The CDR3 here is CSASRQGKQFF. The chain couples TRBV20-1 to TRBJ2-1; TCRdb picks TRBD1, but there is no DNA to check that call. This CDR3 region has 11 residues. Germline-derived CDR1 and CDR2 are DFQATT and SNEGSKA (reference sequence).

The J gene is TRBJ2-7, the V gene TRBV6-1; the D call from TCRdb, TRBD2, cannot be confirmed without DNA. Germline V gene lookup returns CDR1 MNHNS and CDR2 SASEGT. This CDR3 region has 14 residues. This CDR3 is CASSEARGTSKQYF.

This clonotype is classed as medium-sized by frequency. The chain recombines TRBV5-4 with TRBJ1-4; there is no DNA to check the TCRdb D call of TRBD1. The CDR3 loop spans 15 amino acids. CDR1 and CDR2 from the germline V gene are SGHNT and YYREEE (reference sequence). The CDR3 protein is CASSRTGAPNEKLFF.

Measured by frequency, this clonotype is medium-sized (0.01 to 0.1%). The CDR3 spells CASNNRDRGPAGELFF. The chain uses TRBV6-2 or TRBV6-3 and TRBJ2-2; checking the TCRdb D call of TRBD1 is not possible without DNA. Germline V gene data show CDR1 as MNHEY and CDR2 as SVGEGT. This CDR3 region has 16 residues.

The CDR3 region is CASIDRGDTEAFF. The chain combines TRBV6-1 with TRBJ1-1; TCRdb picks TRBD1, but there is no DNA to check that call. CDR3 length: 13 residues. CDR1 MNHNS and CDR2 SASEGT come from the germline V gene.

The rearrangement joins TRBV5-1 to TRBJ2-7; TCRdb lists TRBD1, though no DNA is available to test this call. Germline V gene data show CDR1 as SGHRS and CDR2 as YFSETQ. CDR3 length equals 15 residues. The CDR3 reads CASSFGWGGSYEQYF.